The subject of this entry is one TCR beta chain. The antigen remains unidentified. The PCR ran on 60 Vbeta and 13 Jbeta primers. Source study methods: An analysis performed later counted 72 million or so unique TCR beta chains (around 10 million of them shared). The protocol was immunoSEQ multiplex PCR, while the TCRdb copy is restricted to in-frame clones and leaves out a portion. The DNA gave D and trimming, while V, J and clone size come from that table. The table shows some 150,000 clones, with under 75% occurring only once. This sample stems from a study of cytomegalovirus exposure and HLA in healthy donors. Points from the study as a whole: Some TCR beta chains (164 of them) were listed as cytomegalovirus-associated. Later on, analysis showed that most CMV-associated TCR beta chains appeared to be HLA-restricted.

Deletions cut 4 bases from V and 5 bases from J, with 17 bases between. Looked up from germline, CDR1 is SGHAT and CDR2 is FQNNGV. The CDR3 is 15 residues long. What was sequenced was PBMCs. The V gene is TRBV11-2, the J gene TRBJ1-2, with D possibly being TRBD1 (6 bases). This receptor was identified in a woman in her thirties or forties in good health and CMV-seronegative. This chain's CDR3 is CASSSPGGRRYGYTF. Written as DNA, the CDR3 is TGTGCCAGCAGCTCCCCCGGGGGGCGGAGATATGGCTACACCTTC.